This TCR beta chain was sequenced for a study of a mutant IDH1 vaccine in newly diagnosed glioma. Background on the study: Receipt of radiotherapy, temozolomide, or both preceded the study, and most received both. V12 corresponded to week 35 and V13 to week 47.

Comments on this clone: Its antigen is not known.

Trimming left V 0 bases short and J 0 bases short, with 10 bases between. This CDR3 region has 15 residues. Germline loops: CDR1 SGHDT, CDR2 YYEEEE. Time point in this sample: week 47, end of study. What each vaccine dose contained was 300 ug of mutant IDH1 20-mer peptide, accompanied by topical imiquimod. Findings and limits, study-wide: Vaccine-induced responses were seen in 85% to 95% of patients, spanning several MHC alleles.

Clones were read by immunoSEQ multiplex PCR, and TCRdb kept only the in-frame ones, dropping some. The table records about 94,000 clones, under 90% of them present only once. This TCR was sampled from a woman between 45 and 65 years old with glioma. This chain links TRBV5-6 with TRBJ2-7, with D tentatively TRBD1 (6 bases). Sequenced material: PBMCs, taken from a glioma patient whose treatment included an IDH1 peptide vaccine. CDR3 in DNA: TGTGCCAGCAGCTTGGTTGGGGGCAGCTCCTACGAGCAGTACTTC. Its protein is CASSLVGGSSYEQYF.